The 8 T cell receptor beta chains presented below share a single source sample, sequenced in a study of blood T cells in healthy people across ages. Combining a sample-barcoded 5' primer with a J-beta primer mix, a second PCR ran for 7 to 11 cycles. One entry per CDR3 protein, called by TCRdb with MiXCR from the 5' RACE reads. In the table there are about 780,000 distinct CDR3 sequences, about 45% of which are singletons. The specimen sequenced was blood. These receptor sequences come from a man aged 80 or over in good health.

The rearrangement joins TRBV30 to TRBJ1-2; maybe TRBD1 (5 bases). The V gene's germline CDR1 is GTSNPN and CDR2 SVGIG (reference sequence). The CDR3 length is 13 residues. The V gene lost 2 bases and the J gene lost 1 base, with 8 bases spanning the gap. CDR3 nucleotides: TGTGCCTGGAGTCTGGGGGGTAACTATGGCTACACCTTC. It encodes CAWSLGGNYGYTF.

The chain joins TRBV6-1 to TRBJ2-3; D unresolved. The CDR3 sequence is 15 residues long. With 6 bases removed from V and 1 base from J, the gap between germline ends came to 14 bases. Germline CDR1 reads MNHNS; CDR2 reads SASEGT. The chain's CDR3 is CASRGPERGTDTQYF. The CDR3 region has the DNA TGTGCCAGCAGAGGACCCGAGAGAGGCACAGATACGCAGTATTTT.

This clonotype was counted between two and nine times. The genes are TRBV28 and TRBJ2-1; D unclear. In germline, CDR1 is MDHEN, CDR2 SYDVKM. V gave up 7 bases and J gave up 6 bases, with 10 bases separating them. The CDR3 consists of 12 residues. This CDR3 is CASTLWGNEQFF. The CDR3 nucleotides read TGTGCCAGCACTCTATGGGGCAATGAGCAGTTCTTC. Supplemented by reference TRBV28 and TRBJ2-1, the full variable domain reads DVKVTQSSRYLVKRTGEKVFLECVQDMDHENMFWYRQDPGLGLRLIYFSYDVKMKEKGDIPEGYSVSREKKERFSLILESASTNQTSMYLCASTLWGNEQFFGPGTRLTVL.

This clonotype was picked up many times. The chain employs TRBV20-1 and TRBJ2-4; either TRBD1 or TRBD2 may fit D (5 bases each). V lost 3 bases and J 4 bases, leaving 13 bases between the germline ends. The CDR3 extends over 14 amino acids. Germline V CDR1 and CDR2: DFQATT, SNEGSKA (reference sequence). CDR3: CSASEDWTKNIQYF. CDR3 DNA: TGCAGTGCTAGTGAGGACTGGACAAAAAACATTCAGTACTTC.

The chain has TRBV5-1 and TRBJ2-7; 9 positions match TRBD2. This CDR3 contains 16 residues. After removal of 3 bases from V and 6 bases from J, the junction contained 13 bases not matched to a gene. Germline CDR1 reads SGHRS; CDR2 reads YFSETQ. The CDR3 spells CASSYLAIAGDGEQYF. As DNA, the CDR3 is TGCGCCAGCAGCTATCTGGCTATAGCGGGAGACGGCGAGCAGTACTTC.

This clonotype was seen only a few times. V usage is TRBV27 and J usage is TRBJ2-7, with 8 bases identical to TRBD1. V trimming: 5 bases; J trimming: 9 bases; junction bases outside the gene matches: 6. Germline CDR1 MNHEY, CDR2 SMNVEV (reference sequence). This CDR3 contains 12 residues. The CDR3 region is CASSPTGVGQYF. As DNA, the CDR3 is TGTGCCAGCAGTCCGACAGGGGTCGGGCAGTACTTC.

V is TRBV20-1 and J is TRBJ2-1; 7 bases match TRBD2. Losses at the gene ends were 1 base for V and 3 bases for J; bases not matched to a gene: 6. Germline V gives CDR1 DFQATT, CDR2 SNEGSKA (reference sequence). This CDR3 region has 15 residues. CDR3 sequence (DNA): TGCAGTGCTAGAGCGGGCGGGAGTGTCTACAATGAGCAGTTCTTC. Its protein product is CSARAGGSVYNEQFF.

This clonotype came up once. The genes are TRBV5-1 and TRBJ2-3, with 12 bases lining up with TRBD2. Trimming at V came to 4 bases and at J to 4 bases, leaving 10 bases not matched to a gene. The CDR3 consists of 17 residues. Per germline, CDR1 SGHRS and CDR2 YFSETQ. CDR3 in amino acids: CASSPRKTSGGADTQYF. CDR3 in DNA: TGCGCCAGCAGCCCGAGAAAGACTAGCGGGGGAGCAGATACGCAGTATTTT.